This T cell receptor beta chain was recovered during a study of PD-1 blockade in classical Hodgkin lymphoma. General study results and limits: CD4+ TCR diversity rose significantly by C4D1, and CD8+ TCR diversity did not. The diversity seen at baseline in complete responders resembled that of newly diagnosed patients. Individuals who commenced nivolumab within less than 1 year of ASCT were excluded.

Only in-frame clones appear in the TCRdb table, and some are missing; sequencing was by immunoSEQ multiplex PCR. The table records more than 45,000 clones, 75% to 95% of them present only once. Worth noting for this clone: The antigen is not known.

The CDR3 has 15 residues. With 4 bases clipped from V and 5 bases from J, the junction kept 12 bases outside the gene matches. In germline, CDR1 is GTSNPN, CDR2 SVGIG (reference sequence). All trial patients relapsed after autologous stem cell transplantation. The rearrangement uses TRBV30 and TRBJ2-7; TRBD2 matches at 9 bases. This sample comprised peripheral blood mononuclear cells (PBMCs), obtained before the second cycle of nivolumab. The source is a human donor with classical Hodgkin lymphoma. The CDR3 DNA reads as TGTGCCTGGAACCCGGGGGGCGGGAGGGCCGACGAGCAGTACTTC. Amino acids: CAWNPGGGRADEQYF.